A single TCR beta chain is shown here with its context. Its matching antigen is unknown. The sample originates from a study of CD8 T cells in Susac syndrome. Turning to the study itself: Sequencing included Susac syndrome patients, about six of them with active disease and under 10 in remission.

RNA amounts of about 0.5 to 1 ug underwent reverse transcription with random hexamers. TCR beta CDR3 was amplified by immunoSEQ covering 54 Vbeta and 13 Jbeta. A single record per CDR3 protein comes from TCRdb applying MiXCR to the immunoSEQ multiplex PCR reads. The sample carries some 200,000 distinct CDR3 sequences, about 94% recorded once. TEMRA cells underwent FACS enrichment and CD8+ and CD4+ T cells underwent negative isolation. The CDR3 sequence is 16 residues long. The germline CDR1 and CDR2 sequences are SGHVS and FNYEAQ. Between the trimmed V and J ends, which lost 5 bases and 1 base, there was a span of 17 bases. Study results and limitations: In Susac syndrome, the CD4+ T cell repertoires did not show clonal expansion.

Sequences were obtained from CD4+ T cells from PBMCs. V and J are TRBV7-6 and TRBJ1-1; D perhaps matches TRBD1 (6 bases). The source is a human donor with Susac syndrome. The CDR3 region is CASSQPTGAGNTEAFF. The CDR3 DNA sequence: TGTGCCAGCAGCCAGCCGACAGGCGCCGGGAACACTGAAGCTTTCTTT. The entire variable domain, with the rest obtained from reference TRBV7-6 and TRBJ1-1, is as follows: GAGVSQSPRYKVTKRGQDVALRCDPISGHVSLYWYRQALGQGPEFLTYFNYEAQQDKSGLPNDRFSAERPEGSISTLTIQRTEQRDSAMYRCASSQPTGAGNTEAFFGQGTRLTVV.